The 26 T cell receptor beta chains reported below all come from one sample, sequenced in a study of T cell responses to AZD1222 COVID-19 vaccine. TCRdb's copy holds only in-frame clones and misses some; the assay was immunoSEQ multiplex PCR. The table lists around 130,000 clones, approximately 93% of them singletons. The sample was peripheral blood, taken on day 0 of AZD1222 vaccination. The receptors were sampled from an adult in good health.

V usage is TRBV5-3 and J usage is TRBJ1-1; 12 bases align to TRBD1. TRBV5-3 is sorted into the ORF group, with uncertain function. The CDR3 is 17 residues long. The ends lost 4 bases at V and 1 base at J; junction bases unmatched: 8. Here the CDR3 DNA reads TGTGCCAGAAGCCTTGCCGGGACAGGGGGCCCGAACACTGAAGCTTTCTTT. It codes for CARSLAGTGGPNTEAFF.

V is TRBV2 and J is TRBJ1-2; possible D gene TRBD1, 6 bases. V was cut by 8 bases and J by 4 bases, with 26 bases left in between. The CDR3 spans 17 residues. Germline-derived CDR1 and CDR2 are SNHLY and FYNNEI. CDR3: CASPAPLSTGPAYGYTF. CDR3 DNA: TGTGCCAGCCCCGCCCCACTTTCTACAGGGCCCGCCTATGGCTACACCTTC.

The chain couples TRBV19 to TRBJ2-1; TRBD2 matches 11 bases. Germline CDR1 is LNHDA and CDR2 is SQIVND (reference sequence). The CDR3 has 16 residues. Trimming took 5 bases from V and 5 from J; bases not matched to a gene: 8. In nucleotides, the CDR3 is TGTGCCAGTAGTGTCTCTAGCGGGGGGACCCACAATGAGCAGTTCTTC. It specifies CASSVSSGGTHNEQFF. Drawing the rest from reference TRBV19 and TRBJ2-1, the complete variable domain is DGGITQSPKYLFRKEGQNVTLSCEQNLNHDAMYWYRQDPGQGLRLIYYSQIVNDFQKGDIAEGYSVSREKKESFPLTVTSAQKNPTAFYLCASSVSSGGTHNEQFFGPGTRLTVL.

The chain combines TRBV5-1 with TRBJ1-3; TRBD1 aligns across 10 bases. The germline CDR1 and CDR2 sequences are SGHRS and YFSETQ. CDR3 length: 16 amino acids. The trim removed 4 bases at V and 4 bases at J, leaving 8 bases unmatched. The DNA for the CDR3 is TGCGCCAGCAGCCCTAGTGACAGGGGGCTAGGAAACACCATATATTTT. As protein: CASSPSDRGLGNTIYF.

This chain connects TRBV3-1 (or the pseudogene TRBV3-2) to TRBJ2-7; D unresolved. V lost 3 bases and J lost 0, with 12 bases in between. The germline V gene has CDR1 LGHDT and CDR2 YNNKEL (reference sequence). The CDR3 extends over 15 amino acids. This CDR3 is CASSQRSRISYEQYF. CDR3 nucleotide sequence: TGTGCCAGCAGCCAGCGTTCCCGGATCTCCTACGAGCAGTACTTC.

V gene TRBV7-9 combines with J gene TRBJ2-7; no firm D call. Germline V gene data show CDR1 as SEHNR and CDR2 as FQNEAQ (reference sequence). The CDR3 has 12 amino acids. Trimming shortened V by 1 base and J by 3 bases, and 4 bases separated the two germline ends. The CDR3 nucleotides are TGTGCCAGCAGCTTAGACTTCTACGAGCAGTACTTC. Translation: CASSLDFYEQYF.

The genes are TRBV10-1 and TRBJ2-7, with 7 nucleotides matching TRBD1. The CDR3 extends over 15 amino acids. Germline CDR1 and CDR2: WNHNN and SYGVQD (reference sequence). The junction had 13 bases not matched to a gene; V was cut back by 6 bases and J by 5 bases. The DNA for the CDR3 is TGCGCCAGCAGCTCGACCGACAGGGCTGGGGACGAGCAGTACTTC. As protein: CASSSTDRAGDEQYF.

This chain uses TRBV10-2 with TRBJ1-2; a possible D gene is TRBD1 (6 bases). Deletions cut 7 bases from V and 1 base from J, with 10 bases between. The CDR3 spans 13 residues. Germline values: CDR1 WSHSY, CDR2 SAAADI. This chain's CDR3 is CASKDSSNYGYTF. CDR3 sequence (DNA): TGCGCCAGCAAGGACAGCAGTAACTATGGCTACACCTTC.

The CDR3 reads CASSLRAGYYGYTF. CDR3 coding DNA: TGTGCCAGCAGCTTAAGGGCGGGTTACTATGGCTACACCTTC. The chain joins TRBV11-2 to TRBJ1-2; D unresolved. The germline V and J ends were trimmed by 2 bases and 3 bases, with 10 bases remaining between them. Germline V gene lookup returns CDR1 SGHAT and CDR2 FQNNGV. The CDR3 covers 14 residues.

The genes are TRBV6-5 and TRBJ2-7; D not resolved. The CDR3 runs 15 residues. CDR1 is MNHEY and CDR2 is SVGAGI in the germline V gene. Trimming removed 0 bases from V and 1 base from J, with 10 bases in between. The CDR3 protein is CASSYSLGRSYEQYF. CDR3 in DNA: TGTGCCAGCAGTTACTCGTTGGGCAGGTCCTACGAGCAGTACTTC.

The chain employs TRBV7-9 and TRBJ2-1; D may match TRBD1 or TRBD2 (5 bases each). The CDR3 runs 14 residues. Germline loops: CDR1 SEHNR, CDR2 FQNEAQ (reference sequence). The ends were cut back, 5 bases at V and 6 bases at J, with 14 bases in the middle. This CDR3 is CASSADSGGNEQFF. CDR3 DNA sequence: TGTGCCAGCAGCGCCGACAGTGGGGGCAATGAGCAGTTCTTC.

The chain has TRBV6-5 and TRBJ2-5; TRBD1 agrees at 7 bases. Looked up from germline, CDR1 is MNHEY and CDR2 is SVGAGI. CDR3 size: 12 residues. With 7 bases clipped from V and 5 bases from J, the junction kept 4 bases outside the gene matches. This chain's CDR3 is CASKTGSETQYF. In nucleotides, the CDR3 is TGTGCCAGCAAGACAGGGTCGGAGACCCAGTACTTC.

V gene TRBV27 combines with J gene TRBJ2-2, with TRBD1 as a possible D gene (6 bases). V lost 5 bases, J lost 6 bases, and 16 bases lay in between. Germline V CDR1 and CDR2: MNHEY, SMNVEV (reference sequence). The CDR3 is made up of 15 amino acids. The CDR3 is CASSATGTLAGELFF. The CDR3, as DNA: TGTGCCAGCAGTGCAACCGGGACACTGGCCGGGGAGCTGTTTTTT.

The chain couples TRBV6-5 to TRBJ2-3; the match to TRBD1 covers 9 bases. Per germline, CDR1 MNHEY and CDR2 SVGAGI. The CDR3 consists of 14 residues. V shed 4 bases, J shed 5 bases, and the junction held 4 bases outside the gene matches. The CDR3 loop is CASSLGQGIDTQYF. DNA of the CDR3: TGTGCCAGCAGTTTAGGACAGGGGATAGATACGCAGTATTTT.

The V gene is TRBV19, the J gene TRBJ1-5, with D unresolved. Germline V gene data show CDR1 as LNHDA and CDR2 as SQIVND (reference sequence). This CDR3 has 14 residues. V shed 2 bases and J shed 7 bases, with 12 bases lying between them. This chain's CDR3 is CASSIKGYGQPQHF. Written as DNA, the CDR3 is TGTGCCAGTAGTATAAAAGGGTACGGCCAGCCCCAGCATTTT.

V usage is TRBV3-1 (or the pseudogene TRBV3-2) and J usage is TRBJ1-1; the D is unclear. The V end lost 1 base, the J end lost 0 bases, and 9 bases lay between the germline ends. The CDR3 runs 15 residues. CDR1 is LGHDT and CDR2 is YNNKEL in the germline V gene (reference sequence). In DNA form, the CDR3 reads TGTGCCAGCAGCCAAGGCACACGGGTGAACACTGAAGCTTTCTTT. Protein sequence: CASSQGTRVNTEAFF.

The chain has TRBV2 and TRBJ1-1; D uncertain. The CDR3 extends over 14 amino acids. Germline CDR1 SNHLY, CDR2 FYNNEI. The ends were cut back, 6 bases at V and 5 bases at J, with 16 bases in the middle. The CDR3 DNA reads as TGTGCCAGCAGGGGAGAGCGCCGGGGAACTGAAGCTTTCTTT. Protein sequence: CASRGERRGTEAFF.

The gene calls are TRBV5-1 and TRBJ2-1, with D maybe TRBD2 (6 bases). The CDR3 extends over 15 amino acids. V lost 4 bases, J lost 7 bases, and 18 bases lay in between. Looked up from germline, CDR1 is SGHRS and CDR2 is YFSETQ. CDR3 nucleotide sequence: TGCGCCAGCAGCCTGGTGGCAGGAGGGATGAATGAGCAGTTCTTC. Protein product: CASSLVAGGMNEQFF. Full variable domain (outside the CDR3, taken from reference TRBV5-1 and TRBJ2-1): KAGVTQTPRYLIKTRGQQVTLSCSPISGHRSVSWYQQTPGQGLQFLFEYFSETQRNKGNFPGRFSGRQFSNSRSEMNVSTLELGDSALYLCASSLVAGGMNEQFFGPGTRLTVL.

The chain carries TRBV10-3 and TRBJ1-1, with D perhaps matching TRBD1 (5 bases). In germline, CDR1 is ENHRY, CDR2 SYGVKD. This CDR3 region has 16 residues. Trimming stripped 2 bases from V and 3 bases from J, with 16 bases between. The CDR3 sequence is CAISERERGLDTEAFF. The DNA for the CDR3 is TGTGCCATCAGTGAGAGGGAAAGGGGATTGGACACTGAAGCTTTCTTT.

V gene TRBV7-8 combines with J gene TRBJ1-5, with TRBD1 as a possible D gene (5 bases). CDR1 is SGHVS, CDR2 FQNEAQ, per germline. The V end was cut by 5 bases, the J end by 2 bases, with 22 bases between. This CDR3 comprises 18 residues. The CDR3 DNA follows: TGTGCCAGCAGCGGCCGTCGGGACGGCGAAGTTGGCAATCAGCCCCAGCATTTT. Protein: CASSGRRDGEVGNQPQHF.

CDR3 region: CASSYLRNTEAFF. In DNA, the CDR3 is TGTGCCAGCAGTTACTTACGGAACACTGAAGCTTTCTTT. The chain uses TRBV6-5 and TRBJ1-1; no definite D call. The germline V and J ends were trimmed by 1 base and 1 base, with 4 bases remaining between them. This CDR3 has 13 residues. In germline, CDR1 is MNHEY, CDR2 SVGAGI.

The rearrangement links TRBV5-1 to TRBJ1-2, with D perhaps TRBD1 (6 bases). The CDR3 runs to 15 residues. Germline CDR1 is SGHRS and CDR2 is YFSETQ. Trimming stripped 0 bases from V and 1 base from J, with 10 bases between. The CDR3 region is CASSLEQGGNYGYTF. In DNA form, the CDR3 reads TGCGCCAGCAGCTTGGAACAGGGAGGTAACTATGGCTACACCTTC.

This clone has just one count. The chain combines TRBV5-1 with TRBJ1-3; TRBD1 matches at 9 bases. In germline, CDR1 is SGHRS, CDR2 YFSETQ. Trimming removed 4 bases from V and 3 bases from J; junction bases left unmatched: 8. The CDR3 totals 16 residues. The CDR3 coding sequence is TGCGCCAGCAGCCCACAGGGGGCCGTGAGTGGAAACACCATATATTTT. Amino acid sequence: CASSPQGAVSGNTIYF.

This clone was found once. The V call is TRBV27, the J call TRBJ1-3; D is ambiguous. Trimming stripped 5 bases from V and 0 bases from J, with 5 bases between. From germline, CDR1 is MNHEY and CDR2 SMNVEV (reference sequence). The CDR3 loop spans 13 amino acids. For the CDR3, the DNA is TGTGCCAGCAGTCCGGGCTCTGGAAACACCATATATTTT. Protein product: CASSPGSGNTIYF.

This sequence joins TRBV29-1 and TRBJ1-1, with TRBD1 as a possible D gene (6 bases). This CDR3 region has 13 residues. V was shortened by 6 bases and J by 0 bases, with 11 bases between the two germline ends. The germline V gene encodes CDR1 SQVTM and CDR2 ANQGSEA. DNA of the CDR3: TGCAGCGTGACTGGACAGTTGAACACTGAAGCTTTCTTT. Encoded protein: CSVTGQLNTEAFF.

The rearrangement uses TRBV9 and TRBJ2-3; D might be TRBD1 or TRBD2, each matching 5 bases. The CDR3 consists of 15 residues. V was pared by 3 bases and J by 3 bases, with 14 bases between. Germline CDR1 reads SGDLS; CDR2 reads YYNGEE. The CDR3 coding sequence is TGTGCCAGCAGCGCGGGACCAGCTGTGACAGATACGCAGTATTTT. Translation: CASSAGPAVTDTQYF.